This is a list of T cell receptor beta chains from one sample in a study of T cells in Graves' hyperthyroidism and ophthalmopathy. Using its own MiXCR run on the multiplex PCR reads, TCRdb lists one record per CDR3 protein. The data show roughly 570,000 distinct CDR3 sequences, with approximately 44% seen just once and around 20% held by the top ten. Sequencing used peripheral blood or thyroid tissue (not recorded which). Receptor source: an adult woman with Graves' disease, either hyperthyroidism or ophthalmopathy (not recorded which). The CDR3 runs from the conserved cysteine through the conserved F or W. The order of the fields is clone size, J gene, V gene, D gene, CDR3 DNA, CDR3 protein. A D gene is named only where the DNA matches it firmly. Clone size is shown for a subset of rows, as once, few, many or a class of expanded clone.

NA,TRBJ1-5,TRBV15,NA,TGTGCCACCAATCCGGGGGGTGGAAGGGATCAGCCCCAGCATTTT,CATNPGGGRDQPQHF
many,TRBJ2-7,TRBV12-3/TRBV12-4,NA,TGTGCCAGCAGCCCCCTTTCTAGCTCCTACGAGCAGTACTTC,CASSPLSSSYEQYF
many,TRBJ1-5,TRBV5-6,NA,TGTGCCAGCAGCCAAGGGAGCTATAGCAATCAGCCCCAGCATTTT,CASSQGSYSNQPQHF
many,TRBJ2-7,TRBV20-1,TRBD1,TGCAGTGCTAGAACATTAGGACAGGTCACCTACGAGCAGTACTTC,CSARTLGQVTYEQYF
many,TRBJ1-1,TRBV19,NA,TGTGCCAGTAGTAAGGAGAGACAGGCGAACACTGAAGCTTTCTTT,CASSKERQANTEAFF
NA,TRBJ1-1,TRBV10-3,NA,TGTGCCATCAGTGAGGGGAGAGAAGACACTGAAGCTTTCTTT,CAISEGREDTEAFF
many,TRBJ1-4,TRBV7-8,NA,TGTGCCAGCAGCCAGACGGTCCCAACTAATGAAAAACTGTTTTTT,CASSQTVPTNEKLFF
NA,TRBJ1-5,TRBV20-1,NA,TGCAGTGCTAGAGATCTGCCCCAGCATTTT,CSARDLPQHF
NA,TRBJ1-1,TRBV12-3/TRBV12-4,NA,TGTGCCAGCAGTTACCGGGGTTCAGCTTTCTTT,CASSYRGSAFF
NA,TRBJ2-2,TRBV5-1,NA,TGCGCCAGCAGCGTTGACGGGAGTCTCACCGGGGAGCTGTTTTTT,CASSVDGSLTGELFF
NA,TRBJ2-7,TRBV6-1,TRBD2,TGTGCCAGCAAGGACAGGACTAGCGGGTACGAGCAGTACTTC,CASKDRTSGYEQYF
NA,TRBJ1-4,TRBV11-2,NA,TGTGCCAGCAGCGCTTTAGCCGGTGAAGAGGAAAAACTGTTTTTT,CASSALAGEEEKLFF
NA,TRBJ1-5,TRBV29-1,NA,TGCAGCGTTGGCTTAGCGGGAGGGCCTAAACAAGAGACCCAGCATTTT,CSVGLAGGPKQETQHF
many,TRBJ2-7,TRBV6-5,NA,TGTGCCAGCAGTTACTCCCAGGACGGTTCCTACGAGCAGTACTTC,CASSYSQDGSYEQYF
many,TRBJ2-2,TRBV5-1,NA,TGCGCCAGCAGCTTGGTTCCTAGCACTGGGACCGGGGAGCTGTTTTTT,CASSLVPSTGTGELFF
NA,TRBJ1-1,TRBV6-5,NA,TGTGCCAGCCGGATTGAAATCAGTTCGAACACTGAAGCTTTCTTT,CASRIEISSNTEAFF
NA,TRBJ1-4,TRBV7-3,TRBD1,TGTGCCAGCAGCCAGATGCCGACAGGGGTTGATGAAAAACTGTTTTTT,CASSQMPTGVDEKLFF
NA,TRBJ1-3,TRBV10-3,NA,TGTGCCATCAGTAGAACCGGGACTGTGAACACCATATATTTT,CAISRTGTVNTIYF
NA,TRBJ2-5,TRBV12-3/TRBV12-4,NA,TGTGCCAGCAGTCTCCAGACGGAGCAAGAGACCCAGTACTTC,CASSLQTEQETQYF
many,TRBJ2-2,TRBV13,TRBD2,TGTGCCAGCAGCTCCTCACTAGCGGGAGCGAACACCGGGGAGCTGTTTTTT,CASSSSLAGANTGELFF
NA,TRBJ1-5,TRBV7-8,TRBD1,TGTGCCAGCAGCTTACAGGGGGTTAGGCAGCCCCAGCATTTT,CASSLQGVRQPQHF
once,TRBJ2-7,TRBV3-1,TRBD1,TGTACCAGCAGCCAGAACAGGGGAAACGAGCAGTACTTC,CTSSQNRGNEQYF
NA,TRBJ2-7,TRBV10-3,NA,TGTGCCATCAGGCAGGAGTACGAGCAGTACTTC,CAIRQEYEQYF
NA,TRBJ2-5,TRBV7-9,NA,NA,CASSFYICSARVGAGDETQYF
NA,TRBJ2-7,TRBV18,NA,TGTGCCAGCTTGGCGGGACATAACTACGAGCAGTACTTC,CASLAGHNYEQYF
many,TRBJ2-7,TRBV10-3,TRBD2,TGTGCCATCAGTGGGACCGTCCCGGGGAGGGCCTACGAGCAGTACTTC,CAISGTVPGRAYEQYF
NA,TRBJ2-3,TRBV20-1,NA,TGCAGTGCTCCTGTTACAACAGATACGCAGTATTTT,CSAPVTTDTQYF
many,TRBJ2-7,TRBV20-1,TRBD2,TGCAGTGCCGAAAATCTAGCGGGAGACGGGTACGAGCAGTACTTC,CSAENLAGDGYEQYF
NA,TRBJ2-5,TRBV5-1,NA,TGCGCCAGCAGGGGGACGCGAGGCGAGACCCAGTACTTC,CASRGTRGETQYF
NA,TRBJ2-3,TRBV24-1,TRBD1,TGTGCCACCTTATACAGGGGGCGTTCAGATACGCAGTATTTT,CATLYRGRSDTQYF
NA,TRBJ2-2,TRBV7-3,TRBD2,TGTGCCAGCAGCTTAAGGGCGGGAGCCCCCGGGGAGCTGTTTTTT,CASSLRAGAPGELFF
NA,TRBJ1-5,TRBV10-3,NA,TGTGCCATCAGTCGGCGGGAGAAGGACGAGCATTTT,CAISRREKDEHF
NA,TRBJ1-5,TRBV7-2,TRBD1,TGTGCCAGCGGACAGGGCTGGGGAGTTCATCAGCCCCAGCATTTT,CASGQGWGVHQPQHF
NA,TRBJ2-7,TRBV30,NA,TGTGCCTGGAGTGTAGGCCCGGGCTACGAGCAGTACTTC,CAWSVGPGYEQYF
NA,TRBJ2-6,TRBV19,TRBD2,TGTGCCAGTAGTAGGAGCGGGAGGGCCAACGTCCTGACTTTC,CASSRSGRANVLTF
many,TRBJ1-3,TRBV12-3/TRBV12-4,NA,TGTGCCAGCAGTTTTGATGGAAACACCATATATTTT,CASSFDGNTIYF
few,TRBJ1-2,TRBV20-1,NA,TGCAGTGCTAGCCGAGGACATGGCTACACCTTC,CSASRGHGYTF
few,TRBJ1-1,TRBV29-1,NA,TGCAGCGTTGAAGGGACGGGAGGTACTGAAGCTTTCTTT,CSVEGTGGTEAFF
NA,TRBJ2-5,TRBV7-8,NA,TGTGCCAGCAGCATCCCCCAGGGGTCGGACCCAGAGACCCAGTACTTC,CASSIPQGSDPETQYF
many,TRBJ1-4,TRBV7-9,NA,TGTGCCAGCAGCTTATACTCGGATGAAAAACTGTTTTTT,CASSLYSDEKLFF
many,TRBJ1-4,TRBV7-6,NA,TGTGCCAGCAGCTTCGGGCCGCAAAAGGGGGAACTGTTTTTT,CASSFGPQKGELFF
NA,TRBJ1-4,TRBV15,TRBD1,TGTGCCACCAGCAGCAGACGACCGGGACAGGGGGTTGAAAAACTGTTTTTT,CATSSRRPGQGVEKLFF
NA,TRBJ1-3,TRBV7-9,NA,TGTGCCAGCAGCGACACCCGCGGGGGATCTGGAAACACCATATATTTT,CASSDTRGGSGNTIYF
many,TRBJ1-6,TRBV6-6,NA,TGTGCCAGCAGTTACCTCGAGTCACCCCTCCACTTT,CASSYLESPLHF
few,TRBJ1-5,TRBV20-1,NA,TGCAGTGCTAGAGATTGGGCAGGGGCCAAGCAGCCCCAGCATTTT,CSARDWAGAKQPQHF
NA,TRBJ1-3,TRBV6-5,NA,TGTGCCAGCACGAGGACCTTAAACACCATATATTTT,CASTRTLNTIYF
NA,TRBJ2-5,TRBV5-6,TRBD2,TGTGCCAGCAGCTTGTTGACTAGCGGGAGGGCTGGGCAGACCCAGTACTTC,CASSLLTSGRAGQTQYF
NA,TRBJ1-1,TRBV30,NA,TGTGCCTGGAGTTGGACAGATACGAACACTGAAGCTTTCTTT,CAWSWTDTNTEAFF
many,TRBJ1-5,TRBV11-2,TRBD1,TGTGCCAGCAGCCTCGGACAGGGGGCCGGTCAGCCCCAGCATTTT,CASSLGQGAGQPQHF
many,TRBJ1-1,TRBV7-9,TRBD1,TGTGCCAGCAGCGACAGGGGGGTACGGACCACTGAAGCTTTCTTT,CASSDRGVRTTEAFF
NA,TRBJ2-7,TRBV11-1,TRBD2,TGTGCCAGCAGCTCGCCCACTAGCGGGTTTGCGGACGAGCAGTACTTC,CASSSPTSGFADEQYF
many,TRBJ2-7,TRBV11-2,NA,TGTGCCAGCAGCTTGGGTGACAATTCCTACGAGCAGTACTTC,CASSLGDNSYEQYF
NA,TRBJ2-5,TRBV4-1,NA,TGCGCCAGCAGCCAAGTGGCGAGCGCCTGGGAGACCCAGTACTTC,CASSQVASAWETQYF